This TCR beta chain was captured in a study of OX40 agonist ivuxolimab in advanced cancers. General observations from the study: Relative to CD4+, CD8+ T cells held more expanded clones on average.

In the case of this clone: Antigen: not known.

Assay used: immunoSEQ multiplex PCR; TCRdb lists only in-frame clones, some missing. The repertoire includes 100,000 or so clones, approximately 95% of them detected once, and 2% to 2.5% sits in the top ten. The germline V gene encodes CDR1 LNHDA and CDR2 SQIVND (reference sequence). Trimming shortened V by 8 bases and J by 3 bases, and 14 bases separated the two germline ends. The CDR3 sequence is 14 residues long. The clonotype was recovered from an adult with an advanced solid tumor such as melanoma, head and neck, liver or kidney cancer. Sequencing was performed on CD4+ or CD8+ T cells sorted from blood, taken in a trial of the OX40 agonist ivuxolimab. The V and J genes are TRBV19 and TRBJ2-1, with D possibly being TRBD1 (5 bases). In DNA form, the CDR3 reads TGTGCCAGTGGGGCGACTTTACTCTACAATGAGCAGTTCTTC. Translated: CASGATLLYNEQFF.